The clone carrying this TCR beta chain was picked up a small number of times. Its cognate antigen is unknown. This sample stems from a study of T cell responses to AZD1222 COVID-19 vaccine. CDR1 and CDR2 from the germline V gene are LGHDT and YNNKEL (reference sequence). Between the trimmed V and J ends, which lost 4 bases and 4 bases, there was a span of 5 bases. CDR3 length equals 13 residues. The repertoire was sequenced with immunoSEQ multiplex PCR; TCRdb's copy has only in-frame clones and lacks some. The sample consists of around 160,000 clones, about 91% of them appearing once. Whole-study findings and limits: Of the AZD1222 recipients, only five to seven were seropositive at baseline. It should be noted that donors were predominantly white British and more often female, and clonal diversity was possibly underestimated.

The sequence derives from an adult who received the AZD1222 COVID-19 vaccine. The rearrangement links TRBV3-1 (or the pseudogene TRBV3-2) to TRBJ1-6; D gene ambiguous. Sequencing used peripheral blood, obtained 28 days after the second AZD1222 dose. The CDR3 DNA sequence: TGTGCCAGCAGCCTAGGGTATAATTCACCCCTCCACTTT. As protein: CASSLGYNSPLHF.